The present TCR beta chain was sequenced within a study of T cells in tuberculosis. The CDR3 has 11 residues. Germline V gives CDR1 MDHEN, CDR2 SYDVKM. The V end lost 5 bases, the J end lost 9 bases, and 10 bases lay between the germline ends. The repertoire was sequenced with immunoSEQ multiplex PCR; TCRdb's copy has only in-frame clones and lacks some. This sample yields more than 40,000 clones, of which approximately 94% are seen a single time; about 2% belongs to the top ten. The clonotype was recovered from a donor aged 10-29 years with latent tuberculosis or without tuberculosis infection. Some clones in this sample may be carry-over from other donors' samples. Specimen: PBMCs. The rearrangement links TRBV28 to TRBJ1-2; D ambiguous. The CDR3 here is CASSTGTSYTF. Here the CDR3 DNA reads TGTGCCAGCAGTACCGGTACGAGCTACACCTTC.